This T cell receptor (beta chain) originates from a study of T-cell memory formation after mild COVID-19. Study results and caveats: Detection of some responders pre-infection suggested pre-existing cross-reactive memory T cells participated.

The CDR3 has 15 residues. Trimming removed 2 bases from V and 3 bases from J, with 13 bases in between. Germline V gene sequence: CDR1 MNHEY, CDR2 SVGEGT. In its sample, this clonotype was seen a few times. Its antigen is still unknown. TCRdb redid the calling of the 5' RACE reads with MiXCR, one entry per CDR3 protein. The data contain 250,000 to 400,000 distinct CDR3 sequences, approximately 15% of them seen just once; the ten biggest clones take up roughly 21%. This sequence was found in a man between 18 and 35 years old who had mild COVID-19 (a few samples of this study predate the infection). Cell type and time point are not known. This sequence joins TRBV6-2 or TRBV6-3 and TRBJ2-5; D unclear. The sample comprised PBMCs or a T cell subset sorted from them (not recorded which). The CDR3 is CASSYGRSGEETQYF. CDR3 DNA sequence: TGTGCCAGCAGTTACGGACGAAGTGGGGAAGAGACCCAGTACTTC.